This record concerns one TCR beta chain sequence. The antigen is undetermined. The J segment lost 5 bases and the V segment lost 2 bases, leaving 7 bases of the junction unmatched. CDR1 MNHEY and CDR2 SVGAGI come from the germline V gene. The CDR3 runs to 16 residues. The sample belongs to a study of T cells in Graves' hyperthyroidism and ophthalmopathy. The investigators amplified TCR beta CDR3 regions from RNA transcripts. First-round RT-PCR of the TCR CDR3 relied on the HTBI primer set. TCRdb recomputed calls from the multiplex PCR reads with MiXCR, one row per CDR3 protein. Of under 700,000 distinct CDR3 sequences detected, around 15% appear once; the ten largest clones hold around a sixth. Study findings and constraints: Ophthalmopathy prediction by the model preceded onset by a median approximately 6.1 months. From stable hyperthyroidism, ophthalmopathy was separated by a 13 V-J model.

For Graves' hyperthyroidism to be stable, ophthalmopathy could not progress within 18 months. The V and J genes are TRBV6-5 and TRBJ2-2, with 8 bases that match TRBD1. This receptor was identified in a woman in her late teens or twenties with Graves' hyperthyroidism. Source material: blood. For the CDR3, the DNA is TGTGCCAGCAGTTACGAGGGACAGGTTATTACCGGGGAGCTGTTTTTT. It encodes CASSYEGQVITGELFF.